What follows are 8 T cell receptor beta chains derived from one specimen sequenced in a study of CD8+ T cells in alopecia areata. Once RNA had been extracted, it was reverse transcribed into cDNA to act as the sequencing template. Here immunoSEQ multiplex PCR was the method, and the copy in TCRdb shows in-frame clones only, minus some. The sample has roughly 150,000 clones; roughly 50% are singletons. Sequenced: CD4+ T cells sorted from blood. Source of these receptors: a human donor in good health.

CDR3 DNA sequence: TGTGCCTGGAATTCCGTGGGCCTCACAGATACGCAGTATTTT. Translated, it gives CAWNSVGLTDTQYF. This sequence joins TRBV30 and TRBJ2-3, with D uncertain. The V end was cut by 4 bases, the J end by 2 bases, with 13 bases between. Germline V gene data show CDR1 as GTSNPN and CDR2 as SVGIG (reference sequence). CDR3 length: 14 amino acids.

The CDR3 nucleotides are TGCAGCGTTGAAGGGTCGACTAGCGGGCCACAAGAGACCCAGTACTTC. It translates to CSVEGSTSGPQETQYF. This chain uses TRBV29-1 with TRBJ2-5; 10 bases line up with TRBD2. The CDR3 totals 16 residues. The germline V gene encodes CDR1 SQVTM and CDR2 ANQGSEA. Losses at the gene ends were 1 base for V and 2 bases for J; bases not matched to a gene: 7.

The sample holds one count of this clone. The rearrangement joins TRBV25-1 to TRBJ1-2, with 7 bases that match TRBD1. CDR3 length: 13 residues. CDR1 and CDR2 (germline): MGHDK, SYGVNS. V shed 4 bases, J shed 7 bases, and the junction held 6 bases outside the gene matches. CDR3 sequence: CASSGLRGGGYTF. In DNA, the CDR3 is TGTGCCAGCAGTGGTCTCAGGGGGGGTGGCTACACCTTC.

The chain has TRBV10-3 and TRBJ2-7, with D unclear. CDR1 and CDR2 (germline): ENHRY, SYGVKD. V was shortened by 2 bases and J by 6 bases, with 11 bases between the two germline ends. The CDR3 length is 13 residues. Here the CDR3 reads CAISERPEREQYF. In DNA, the CDR3 is TGTGCCATCAGTGAGCGGCCAGAACGCGAGCAGTACTTC.

This clone came up once. CDR3 DNA: TGTGCCAGCAGCTATCCAGGGGGCAACGACGAGCAGTACTTC. Its translation is CASSYPGGNDEQYF. The chain links TRBV5-6 to TRBJ2-7, with TRBD1 matching 8 bases. V lost 3 bases, J lost 5 bases, and 7 bases stayed unmatched. The CDR3 is made up of 14 amino acids. Germline V gene sequence: CDR1 SGHDT, CDR2 YYEEEE.

This sequence joins TRBV4-2 and TRBJ1-2, with D unresolved. This CDR3 has 15 amino acids. The V gene's germline CDR1 is LGHNA and CDR2 YNFKEQ. Trimming cost V 0 bases and J 4 bases, with 12 bases left between them. In DNA form, the CDR3 reads TGTGCCAGCAGCCAAGAAACGCAGTCAATCTATGGCTACACCTTC. Residues: CASSQETQSIYGYTF.

This rearrangement joins TRBV18 to TRBJ2-3; TRBD1 aligns across 8 bases. CDR3 length equals 18 residues. Germline V lookup: CDR1 KGHSH, CDR2 LQKENI. The ends lost 0 bases at V and 1 base at J; junction bases unmatched: 9. In DNA form, the CDR3 reads TGTGCCAGCTCACCACCGGGACAGGTAGCGACGGGCACAGATACGCAGTATTTT. This encodes CASSPPGQVATGTDTQYF.

This chain connects TRBV7-2 to TRBJ2-7; D unresolved. Germline V gene sequence: CDR1 SGHTA, CDR2 FQGNSA. The CDR3 has 14 amino acids. V was shortened by 4 bases and J by 0 bases, with 10 bases between the two germline ends. CDR3 in DNA: TGTGCCAGCAGCTGGCTCCCGAGCTCCTACGAGCAGTACTTC. Translation gives CASSWLPSSYEQYF. The whole variable domain, remainder taken from reference TRBV7-2 and TRBJ2-7, is GAGVSQSPSNKVTEKGKDVELRCDPISGHTALYWYRQSLGQGLEFLIYFQGNSAPDKSGLPSDRFSAERTGGSVSTLTIQRTQQEDSAVYLCASSWLPSSYEQYFGPGTRLTVT.